The clone carrying this TCR beta chain was seen ten or more times. The data stem from a study of early T cells in non-severe SARS-CoV-2 infection. Across the whole study: RNA in bulk from unsorted whole blood was sequenced, and chains were unpaired.

As part of library construction, unique molecular identifiers were attached to individual cDNA molecules. TCRdb used MiXCR to reprocess the 5' RACE reads, holding one entry per CDR3 protein. The sample has 70,000 or so distinct CDR3 sequences; approximately 14% are singletons. Trimming at V came to 0 bases and at J to 2 bases, leaving 5 bases not matched to a gene. The CDR3 contains 15 residues. Germline V CDR1 and CDR2: SGHRS, YFSETQ. The chain joins TRBV5-1 to TRBJ2-7, with 7 bases matching TRBD1. The TCR comes from an adult who was a healthcare worker with PCR-confirmed SARS-CoV-2 infection or an uninfected control (not recorded which). Sequencing used whole blood. The CDR3 nucleotides read TGCGCCAGCAGCTTGGTGGCAGGGGGAACCTACGAGCAGTACTTC. It yields the protein CASSLVAGGTYEQYF.